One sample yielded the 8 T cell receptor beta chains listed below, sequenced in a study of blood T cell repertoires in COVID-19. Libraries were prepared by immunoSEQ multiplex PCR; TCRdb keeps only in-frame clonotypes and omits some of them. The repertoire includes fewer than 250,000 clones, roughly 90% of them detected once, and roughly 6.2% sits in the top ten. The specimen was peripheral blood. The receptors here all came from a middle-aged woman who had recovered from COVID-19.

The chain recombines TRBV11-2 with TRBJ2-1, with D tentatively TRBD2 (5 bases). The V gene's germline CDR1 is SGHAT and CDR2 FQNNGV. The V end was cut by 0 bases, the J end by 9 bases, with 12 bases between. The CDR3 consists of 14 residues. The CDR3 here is CASSLDGLGGEQFF. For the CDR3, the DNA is TGTGCCAGCAGCTTAGATGGGCTAGGAGGTGAGCAGTTCTTC.

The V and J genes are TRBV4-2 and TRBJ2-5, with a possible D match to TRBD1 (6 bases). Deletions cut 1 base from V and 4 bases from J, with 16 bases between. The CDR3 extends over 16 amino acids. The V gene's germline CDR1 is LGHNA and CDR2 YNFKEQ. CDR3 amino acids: CASSQGIRGRAETQYF. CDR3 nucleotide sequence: TGTGCCAGCAGCCAAGGGATCAGGGGTCGGGCAGAGACCCAGTACTTC.

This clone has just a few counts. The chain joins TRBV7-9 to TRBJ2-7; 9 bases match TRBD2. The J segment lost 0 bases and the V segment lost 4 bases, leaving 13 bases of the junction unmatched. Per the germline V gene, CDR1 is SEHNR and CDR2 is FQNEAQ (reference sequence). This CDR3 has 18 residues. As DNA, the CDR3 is TGTGCCAGCAGCTCCCAGGGTAGCGGGAGCCAAAACTCCTACGAGCAGTACTTC. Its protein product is CASSSQGSGSQNSYEQYF.

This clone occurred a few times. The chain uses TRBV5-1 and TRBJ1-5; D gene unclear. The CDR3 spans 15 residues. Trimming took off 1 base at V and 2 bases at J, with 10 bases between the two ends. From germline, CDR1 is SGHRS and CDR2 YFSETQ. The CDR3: CASSLSSYGNQPQHF. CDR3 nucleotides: TGCGCCAGCAGCTTGTCGTCCTACGGCAATCAGCCCCAGCATTTT.

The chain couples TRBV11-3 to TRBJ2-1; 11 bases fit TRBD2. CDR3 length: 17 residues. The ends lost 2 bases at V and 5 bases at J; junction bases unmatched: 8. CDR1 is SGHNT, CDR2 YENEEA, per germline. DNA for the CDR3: TGTGCCAGCAGCTTAAATATACTAGCGGGAGCAGACAATGAGCAGTTCTTC. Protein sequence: CASSLNILAGADNEQFF.

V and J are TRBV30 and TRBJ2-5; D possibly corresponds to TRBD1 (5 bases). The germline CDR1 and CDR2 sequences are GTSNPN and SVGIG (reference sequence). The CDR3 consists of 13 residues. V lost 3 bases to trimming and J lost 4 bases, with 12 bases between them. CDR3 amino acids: CAWSPPGLETQYF. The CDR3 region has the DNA TGTGCCTGGAGCCCTCCAGGGCTAGAGACCCAGTACTTC.

CDR3 DNA: TGTGCCGGGATGGGGACCGGAGGGAACACCATATATTTT. Its translation is CAGMGTGGNTIYF. The chain carries TRBV30 and TRBJ1-3; possibly TRBD1 for D (5 bases). Trimming took 8 bases from V and 7 from J, leaving 18 bases between them. Germline lookup yields CDR1 GTSNPN and CDR2 SVGIG (reference sequence). The CDR3 loop spans 13 amino acids.

CDR3 region: CASSRGLLNTGELFF. CDR3 bases: TGTGCCAGCAGTCGAGGACTCCTGAACACCGGGGAGCTGTTTTTT. This sequence joins TRBV7-7 and TRBJ2-2; possible D gene TRBD2, 5 bases. CDR1 is SSHAT and CDR2 is FNYEAQ in the germline V gene (reference sequence). The germline V and J ends were trimmed by 6 bases and 1 base, with 12 bases remaining between them. This CDR3 has 15 residues.